The next 4 T cell receptor beta chains were all read from a single sample in a study of shared clonotypes between healthy human individuals (TCRdb year 2020). Preparation of the library involved the immunoSEQ multiplex PCR assay. Entries here come from immuneACCESS through TCRdb and include only in-frame sequences with V and J called. Some clones fail to appear in such tables; in the studies checked, an unresolved V gene covers under half of the shortfall, and the cause of the remainder is unknown. The sample table shows approximately 1,000,000 clones, and approximately 80% are seen once. The ten largest make up more than 0.45% of the sample. The sample taken for sequencing was memory CD4+ T cells from PBMCs. The cell subset or site label, as the study defines it: CD45RA-negative fraction. The receptors come from a man aged 18 to 30 in good health. Some clones in this sample may be carry-over from other donors' samples.

This clone was observed a handful of times. V usage is TRBV25-1 and J usage is TRBJ1-1; D remains unclear. The V gene lost 2 bases and the J gene lost 3 bases, with 13 bases spanning the gap. Germline V lookup: CDR1 MGHDK, CDR2 SYGVNS. The CDR3 sequence is 15 residues long. CDR3 in DNA: TGTGCCAGCAGTGAACCTTCCGCTGGAGACACTGAAGCTTTCTTT. Its translation is CASSEPSAGDTEAFF.

Only one count was recorded for this clone. The chain has TRBV5-1 and TRBJ2-3; D is uncertain. Germline V gives CDR1 SGHRS, CDR2 YFSETQ. The CDR3 is made up of 14 amino acids. V was pared by 0 bases and J by 3 bases, with 8 bases between. The CDR3 sequence: CASSLDRETDTQYF. The CDR3 nucleotides are TGCGCCAGCAGCTTGGATAGGGAAACAGATACGCAGTATTTT.

The J gene is TRBJ2-3, the V gene TRBV7-9, with D perhaps TRBD2 (6 bases). Germline CDR1 and CDR2: SEHNR and FQNEAQ (reference sequence). CDR3 length: 14 amino acids. V was shortened by 4 bases and J by 6 bases, with 14 bases between the two germline ends. The CDR3 nucleotides are TGTGCCAGCAGCTCCCTGACCCGGGGGGATACGCAGTATTTT. The encoded protein is CASSSLTRGDTQYF.

The rearrangement uses TRBV27 and TRBJ2-7, with TRBD2 matching 7 bases. Germline V gene data show CDR1 as MNHEY and CDR2 as SMNVEV (reference sequence). J gave up 0 bases and V 4 bases, and 3 bases lay outside the gene matches. This CDR3 is 14 amino acids long. CDR3 region: CASSSSGYSYEQYF. The CDR3 DNA reads as TGTGCCAGCAGTTCTAGCGGTTACTCCTACGAGCAGTACTTC.